The 14 T cell receptor beta chains presented below share a single source sample, sequenced in a study of shared clonotypes between healthy human individuals (dated by TCRdb to between 2020 and 2021). Library generation was performed with the immunoSEQ multiplex PCR assay. TCRdb limited this immuneACCESS table to in-frame rearrangements with V and J called. A share of clones is missing; checked studies link under half to unresolved V genes, and the rest is unexplained. The sample table lists 600,000 to 700,000 clones, roughly 72% of them with a count of one. The top ten constitute around 2% of the sample. Source material: memory CD4+ T cells sorted from blood. What the cell subset or site label conveys for this sample: CD45RA-negative fraction. The receptor source for this set is a woman in her twenties or thirties in good health.

This clone was recorded only once. This chain connects TRBV7-9 to TRBJ1-1; D gene ambiguous. The CDR3 runs 14 residues. Trimming took 3 bases from V and 4 from J, leaving 12 bases between them. Germline V gene data show CDR1 as SEHNR and CDR2 as FQNEAQ (reference sequence). CDR3: CASSFGRPGTEAFF. As DNA, the CDR3 is TGTGCCAGCAGCTTCGGCCGTCCGGGCACTGAAGCTTTCTTT.

V usage is TRBV7-9 and J usage is TRBJ1-1; D unresolved. V shed 6 bases and J shed 3 bases, with 11 bases lying between them. CDR3 size: 13 residues. Germline lookup yields CDR1 SEHNR and CDR2 FQNEAQ (reference sequence). CDR3 amino acids: CASRILGYTEAFF. The CDR3, as DNA: TGTGCCAGCAGAATACTTGGGTACACTGAAGCTTTCTTT.

In this sample, this clone turned up a few times. The chain employs TRBV5-1 and TRBJ1-2; 7 positions match TRBD1. J gave up 7 bases and V 1 base, and 7 bases lay outside the gene matches. The CDR3 extends over 14 amino acids. Germline CDR1 is SGHRS and CDR2 is YFSETQ. CDR3 nucleotide sequence: TGCGCCAGCAGCTTGTGGCAGGGGGAGAGTGGCTACACCTTC. Translated, it gives CASSLWQGESGYTF. Together with reference TRBV5-1 and TRBJ1-2, the CDR3 gives the full variable domain: KAGVTQTPRYLIKTRGQQVTLSCSPISGHRSVSWYQQTPGQGLQFLFEYFSETQRNKGNFPGRFSGRQFSNSRSEMNVSTLELGDSALYLCASSLWQGESGYTFGSGTRLTVV.

The chain employs TRBV7-9 and TRBJ2-5; D gene unclear. This CDR3 has 12 amino acids. V lost 1 base to trimming and J lost 7 bases, with 7 bases between them. Germline V gene lookup returns CDR1 SEHNR and CDR2 FQNEAQ (reference sequence). CDR3 nucleotides: TGTGCCAGCAGCTTAGGTATAGGGACCCAGTACTTC. Amino acid sequence: CASSLGIGTQYF.

V is TRBV25-1 and J is TRBJ1-2; 7 bases line up with TRBD1. The CDR3 runs to 13 residues. V shed 8 bases, J shed 4 bases, and the junction held 7 bases outside the gene matches. Per germline, CDR1 MGHDK and CDR2 SYGVNS. The CDR3 region has the DNA TGTGCCAGCCAACAGGGGACCCTCTATGGCTACACCTTC. Its translation: CASQQGTLYGYTF.

V is TRBV7-8 and J is TRBJ2-7; D not resolved. CDR1 is SGHVS and CDR2 is FQNEAQ in the germline V gene. Trimming pared 6 bases from V and 4 bases from J, leaving 13 bases between. CDR3 length: 13 residues. In nucleotides, the CDR3 is TGTGCCAGCAGTGGGTCACGGAAATACGAGCAGTACTTC. It codes for CASSGSRKYEQYF. Drawing the rest from reference TRBV7-8 and TRBJ2-7, the complete variable domain is GAGVSQSPRYKVAKRGQDVALRCDPISGHVSLFWYQQALGQGPEFLTYFQNEAQLDKSGLPSDRFFAERPEGSVSTLKIQRTQQEDSAVYLCASSGSRKYEQYFGPGTRLTVT.

This clone was counted once. The rearrangement links TRBV28 to TRBJ2-7, with 10 bases lining up with TRBD2. CDR1 MDHEN and CDR2 SYDVKM come from the germline V gene. There are 19 residues in the CDR3. The ends lost 6 bases at V and 7 bases at J; junction bases unmatched: 24. The CDR3 sequence is CASRRGQGVASGGSGEQYF. CDR3 DNA: TGTGCCAGCAGGCGTGGACAGGGTGTAGCTAGCGGGGGATCGGGAGAGCAGTACTTC. Full variable domain (missing parts from reference TRBV28 and TRBJ2-7): DVKVTQSSRYLVKRTGEKVFLECVQDMDHENMFWYRQDPGLGLRLIYFSYDVKMKEKGDIPEGYSVSREKKERFSLILESASTNQTSMYLCASRRGQGVASGGSGEQYFGPGTRLTVT.

This clone came up many times. The V gene is TRBV29-1, the J gene TRBJ2-5; TRBD1 agrees at 7 bases. The CDR3 contains 13 residues. V lost 4 bases and J lost 1; bases outside the gene matches: 3. The V gene's germline CDR1 is SQVTM and CDR2 ANQGSEA. DNA for the CDR3: TGCAGCGTTGTAGGGGGCATCCAAGAGACCCAGTACTTC. Its protein is CSVVGGIQETQYF.

The rearrangement uses TRBV2 and TRBJ1-2; unclear D gene. Germline values: CDR1 SNHLY, CDR2 FYNNEI. This CDR3 is built from 11 residues. The ends were cut back, 1 base at V and 9 bases at J, with 6 bases in the middle. CDR3 nucleotides: TGTGCCAGCAGTGAAGTCGGGCGCTACACCTTC. This codes for CASSEVGRYTF. The whole variable domain, remainder taken from reference TRBV2 and TRBJ1-2, is EPEVTQTPSHQVTQMGQEVILRCVPISNHLYFYWYRQILGQKVEFLVSFYNNEISEKSEIFDDQFSVERPDGSNFTLKIRSTKLEDSAMYFCASSEVGRYTFGSGTRLTVV.

This chain links TRBV5-6 with TRBJ1-2; possible D gene TRBD1, 6 bases. Trimming took 4 bases from V and 7 from J, leaving 20 bases between them. The CDR3 covers 15 residues. Germline CDR1 and CDR2: SGHDT and YYEEEE. In DNA form, the CDR3 reads TGTGCCAGCAGCGACCAGGGGAATGGATACCGTGGCTACACCTTC. It codes for CASSDQGNGYRGYTF. Complete variable domain (other parts from reference TRBV5-6 and TRBJ1-2): DAGVTQSPTHLIKTRGQQVTLRCSPKSGHDTVSWYQQALGQGPQFIFQYYEEEERQRGNFPDRFSGHQFPNYSSELNVNALLLGDSALYLCASSDQGNGYRGYTFGSGTRLTVV.

The gene calls are TRBV7-2 and TRBJ2-7; D ambiguous. V was trimmed by 3 bases and J by 2 bases, leaving 17 bases between them. This CDR3 contains 16 residues. Germline-derived CDR1 and CDR2 are SGHTA and FQGNSA. The CDR3 DNA is TGTGCCAGCAGCTTCCAATTGACGACGGATACCTACGAGCAGTACTTC. It encodes CASSFQLTTDTYEQYF.

The chain links TRBV19 to TRBJ2-2; 8 bases align to TRBD1. In germline, CDR1 is LNHDA, CDR2 SQIVND (reference sequence). CDR3 length: 17 amino acids. The V segment lost 9 bases and the J segment 6 bases; nucleotides outside the gene matches: 18. The CDR3: CASDTPGTGASAGELFF. The CDR3 DNA reads TGTGCCAGCGACACCCCCGGGACAGGCGCCTCGGCCGGGGAGCTGTTTTTT.

V and J are TRBV6-1 and TRBJ2-4, with D possibly TRBD1 on 5 matching bases. Germline V gives CDR1 MNHNS, CDR2 SASEGT. Deletions cut 3 bases from V and 0 bases from J, with 9 bases between. CDR3 length equals 15 residues. CDR3 in amino acids: CASSDQGIAKNIQYF. The CDR3 DNA sequence: TGTGCCAGCAGTGATCAGGGAATAGCCAAAAACATTCAGTACTTC.

V and J are TRBV7-2 and TRBJ2-7; 10 bases align to TRBD1. Germline-derived CDR1 and CDR2 are SGHTA and FQGNSA. The V and J ends lost 5 bases and 6 bases, in that order; junction bases with no gene match: 7. The CDR3 has 14 residues. CDR3 bases: TGTGCCAGCAGCCGCCGGGACAGGGGTAGCGAGCAGTACTTC. It yields the protein CASSRRDRGSEQYF.